The rows below give T cell receptor beta chains drawn from one sample of a study of stem cell transplantation in POMP-related autoinflammatory disease. Assay: immunoSEQ multiplex PCR; the TCRdb copy retains only in-frame clones and omits some. The data hold over 60,000 clones, with approximately 91% observed a single time. The material sequenced was CD4+ T cells from PBMCs, taken after stem cell transplantation. Every receptor here comes from a human patient with POMP-related autoinflammation and immune dysregulation (PRAID). T cells may partly derive from the graft donor. CDR3s include the opening cysteine and the closing phenylalanine or tryptophan. Fields, in order: J gene, D gene, clone size, V gene, CDR3 protein, CDR3 DNA. The D gene is left open where the match is weak. Size is omitted from some rows. Given values are once, few, many or a class for expanded clones.

>TRBJ1-4|TRBD1|.|TRBV6-5
CASRDRDTNEKLFF
TGTGCCAGCAGGGACAGGGATACTAATGAAAAACTGTTTTTT
>TRBJ1-3|.|.|TRBV5-6
CASSLGVSRSSGNTIYF
TGTGCCAGCAGCTTGGGGGTTAGCAGAAGCTCTGGAAACACCATATATTTT
>TRBJ1-5|.|few|TRBV5-5
CASSWGEGPNQPQHF
TGTGCCAGCAGCTGGGGGGAGGGCCCCAATCAGCCCCAGCATTTT
>TRBJ1-4|.|.|TRBV28
CASSRGTDVEKLFF
TGTGCCAGCAGCCGCGGAACGGACGTCGAAAAACTGTTTTTT
>TRBJ2-7|.|.|TRBV10-3
CAVSGSYEQYF
TGTGCCGTTAGTGGTTCCTACGAGCAGTACTTC
>TRBJ2-3|.|.|TRBV5-4
CASSRSSDGLDTQYF
TGTGCCAGCAGCAGATCGTCAGACGGCCTAGATACGCAGTATTTT
>TRBJ1-4|.|.|TRBV27
CASSPGIGREKLFF
TGTGCCAGCAGTCCCGGGATCGGCAGGGAAAAACTGTTTTTT
>TRBJ2-7|TRBD2|.|TRBV10-3
CAISEEASGTAEQYF
TGTGCCATCAGTGAGGAGGCTAGCGGGACTGCCGAGCAGTACTTC
>TRBJ1-3|.|.|TRBV15
CATSRETVRSGNTIYF
TGTGCCACCAGCAGGGAAACAGTTCGCTCTGGAAACACCATATATTTT
>TRBJ2-7|TRBD2|.|TRBV29-1
CSALSGSPNYEQYF
TGCAGCGCCTTAAGCGGGAGTCCAAACTACGAGCAGTACTTC
>TRBJ1-5|TRBD1|.|TRBV27
CASSWTGDQPQHF
TGTGCCAGCAGTTGGACAGGGGATCAGCCCCAGCATTTT
>TRBJ2-7|.|.|TRBV10-3
CAIRLTGGEDEQYF
TGTGCCATCAGGCTGACAGGTGGGGAGGACGAGCAGTACTTC
>TRBJ2-3|.|.|TRBV7-9
CASSLDFSWRGPLPDTQYF
TGTGCCAGCAGCTTAGATTTCTCTTGGAGGGGACCTCTCCCAGATACGCAGTATTTT
>TRBJ2-5|.|.|TRBV5-1
CASSLAQGPPEETQYF
TGCGCCAGCAGCTTGGCCCAGGGACCACCCGAAGAGACCCAGTACTTC
>TRBJ1-6|.|.|TRBV5-1
CASSFWSGMSSYNSPLHF
TGCGCCAGCAGCTTCTGGTCGGGGATGAGCTCCTATAATTCACCCCTCCACTTT
>TRBJ1-2|TRBD1|.|TRBV27
CASSPRDRAPYGYTF
TGTGCCAGCAGCCCCCGAGACAGGGCCCCCTATGGCTACACCTTC
>TRBJ2-5|.|few|TRBV6-2/TRBV6-3
CASSGTGAQETQYF
TGTGCCAGCAGTGGAACAGGAGCCCAAGAGACCCAGTACTTC
>TRBJ1-6|.|.|TRBV9
CASSVGSNSYNSPLHF
TGTGCCAGCAGCGTAGGGTCTAACTCCTATAATTCACCCCTCCACTTT
>TRBJ2-5|TRBD1|.|TRBV7-9
CASSQRFAGTGSQETQYF
TGTGCCAGCAGCCAAAGATTCGCCGGGACAGGCTCCCAAGAGACCCAGTACTTC
>TRBJ2-3|.|.|TRBV5-5
CASTYRGGFQGDTQYF
TGTGCCAGCACTTATCGGGGCGGATTTCAGGGAGATACGCAGTATTTT
>TRBJ1-1|.|.|TRBV20-1
CSASFDITGEAFF
TGCAGTGCTAGTTTCGACATCACAGGGGAAGCTTTCTTT
>TRBJ2-7|.|.|TRBV2
CASRDSGDYEQYF
TGTGCCAGCAGAGATAGCGGAGACTACGAGCAGTACTTC
>TRBJ2-3|.|.|TRBV7-9
CASSLALDTQYF
TGTGCCAGCAGCTTAGCTTTGGATACGCAGTATTTT
>TRBJ1-4|.|.|TRBV5-1
CASSPRTDTKLFF
TGCGCCAGCAGCCCCCGGACAGACACAAAACTGTTTTTT
>TRBJ1-1|.|.|TRBV6-4
CASRQEGMNTEAFF
TGTGCCAGCAGGCAGGAGGGCATGAACACTGAAGCTTTCTTT
>TRBJ1-5|.|.|TRBV4-1
CASSQVLDRQYNQPQHF
TGCGCCAGCAGCCAAGTTCTGGATCGACAGTATAATCAGCCCCAGCATTTT
>TRBJ1-1|TRBD1|.|TRBV28
CATLDRVNTEAFF
TGTGCCACCCTCGACAGGGTGAACACTGAAGCTTTCTTT
>TRBJ1-2|.|.|TRBV27
CASSPGGRHYGYTF
TGTGCCAGCAGCCCCGGCGGACGGCACTATGGCTACACCTTC
>TRBJ1-1|.|few|TRBV2
CASSERTSNTEAFF
TGTGCCAGCAGTGAGCGGACAAGTAACACTGAAGCTTTCTTT
>TRBJ2-1|TRBD2|.|TRBV4-1
CASSQFSGRRGSYNEQFF
TGCGCCAGCAGCCAATTTAGCGGGAGAAGGGGCTCCTACAATGAGCAGTTCTTC
>TRBJ2-5|.|.|TRBV6-1
CASSEMVGRTAGPEETQYF
TGTGCCAGCAGTGAGATGGTCGGTAGGACAGCGGGGCCGGAAGAGACCCAGTACTTC
>TRBJ2-2|TRBD2|.|TRBV5-1
CASSLRSAGTGELFF
TGCGCCAGCAGCTTAAGATCAGCGGGGACCGGGGAGCTGTTTTTT
>TRBJ2-3|TRBD2|.|TRBV19
CASRTSGTDTQYF
TGTGCCAGTAGGACTAGCGGCACAGATACGCAGTATTTT
>TRBJ2-2|TRBD2|.|TRBV23-1
CASSRGLAGGPDTGELFF
TGCGCCAGCAGTCGAGGACTAGCGGGAGGGCCTGACACCGGGGAGCTGTTTTTT
>TRBJ2-7|.|.|TRBV5-4
CASSLEQLYEQYF
TGTGCCAGCAGCTTGGAACAGCTTTACGAGCAGTACTTC
>TRBJ1-1|.|.|TRBV28
CASSSTATEAFF
TGTGCCAGCAGCAGTACCGCTACTGAAGCTTTCTTT
>TRBJ1-5|.|.|TRBV28
CASSLGDKGGGNQPQHF
TGTGCCAGCAGTTTAGGCGACAAAGGGGGAGGGAACCAGCCCCAGCATTTT
>TRBJ2-1|.|.|TRBV24-1
CATSDPRHNEQFF
TGTGCCACCAGTGACCCAAGGCACAATGAGCAGTTCTTC
>TRBJ2-6|.|.|TRBV30
CAWNDSGANVLTF
TGTGCCTGGAACGACTCTGGGGCCAACGTCCTGACTTTC
>TRBJ1-5|TRBD1|.|TRBV5-8
CASSQGAGNQPQHF
TGTGCCAGCAGCCAGGGGGCAGGCAATCAGCCCCAGCATTTT
>TRBJ2-7|.|.|TRBV6-1
CASSEVGLASNYEQYF
TGTGCCAGCAGTGAAGTGGGGTTGGCTAGCAACTACGAGCAGTACTTC
>TRBJ2-2|TRBD1|.|TRBV24-1
CATSDSPGQLTGELFF
TGTGCCACCAGTGATTCTCCGGGACAGCTTACCGGGGAGCTGTTTTTT
>TRBJ2-2|TRBD2|.|TRBV11-3
CASSLGGRDTGELFF
TGTGCCAGCAGCTTAGGCGGGAGAGACACCGGGGAGCTGTTTTTT
>TRBJ2-1|.|.|TRBV10-3
CAISETPMMGNYNEQFF
TGTGCCATCAGTGAGACCCCCATGATGGGGAACTACAATGAGCAGTTCTTC
>TRBJ2-7|TRBD2|.|TRBV6-1
CASSDLAGPRLGLF
TGTGCCAGCAGTGACCTAGCGGGTCCGCGTTTGGGGCTCTTC
>TRBJ1-5|TRBD1|.|TRBV19
CASSIDGRQGSNQPQHF
TGTGCCAGTAGTATAGATGGGAGACAGGGGAGCAATCAGCCCCAGCATTTT
>TRBJ2-1|.|.|TRBV5-1
CASSLVALSDNEQFF
TGCGCCAGCAGCTTGGTAGCTTTATCCGACAATGAGCAGTTCTTC
>TRBJ2-5|.|.|TRBV2
CASSVGTDQETQYF
TGTGCCAGCAGTGTCGGGACGGACCAAGAGACCCAGTACTTC
>TRBJ2-7|TRBD1|.|TRBV28
CASSLRQGAYEQYF
TGTGCCAGCAGTTTGAGACAGGGAGCCTACGAGCAGTACTTC
>TRBJ1-3|.|once|TRBV20-1
CSASVASSGNTIYF
TGCAGTGCCAGTGTGGCTAGCTCTGGAAACACCATATATTTT
>TRBJ2-5|.|.|TRBV3-1/TRBV3-2
CASSQDPQGQETQYF
TGTGCCAGCAGCCAAGATCCGCAGGGCCAAGAGACCCAGTACTTC
>TRBJ2-3|.|few|TRBV28
CASRSEVFFTDTQYF
TGTGCCAGCAGGTCCGAAGTGTTTTTCACAGATACGCAGTATTTT
>TRBJ1-1|TRBD1|.|TRBV28
CASSNRDRGRIEAFF
TGTGCCAGCAGTAACCGGGACAGGGGGCGCATTGAAGCTTTCTTT
>TRBJ2-4|TRBD1|.|TRBV2
CASNPQGARNIQYF
TGTGCCAGCAACCCACAGGGGGCTCGCAACATTCAGTACTTC
>TRBJ1-1|TRBD1|.|TRBV27
CASRGPWTGHTEAFF
TGTGCCAGCAGGGGCCCTTGGACAGGGCACACTGAAGCTTTCTTT
>TRBJ2-5|.|.|TRBV11-2
CASSPFGLMGKETQYF
TGTGCCAGCAGCCCCTTTGGACTTATGGGGAAAGAGACCCAGTACTTC
>TRBJ2-1|TRBD2|.|TRBV25-1
CASSEYPSGGANEQFF
TGTGCCAGCAGTGAATATCCCAGCGGGGGGGCCAATGAGCAGTTCTTC
>TRBJ1-2|.|.|TRBV28
CASSVLTVHGASYGYTF
TGTGCCAGCAGTGTACTGACAGTACACGGGGCCTCCTATGGCTACACCTTC
>TRBJ2-1|TRBD2|.|TRBV29-1
CSVKGLAGSSYNEQFF
TGCAGCGTTAAGGGACTAGCGGGGAGCTCCTACAATGAGCAGTTCTTC